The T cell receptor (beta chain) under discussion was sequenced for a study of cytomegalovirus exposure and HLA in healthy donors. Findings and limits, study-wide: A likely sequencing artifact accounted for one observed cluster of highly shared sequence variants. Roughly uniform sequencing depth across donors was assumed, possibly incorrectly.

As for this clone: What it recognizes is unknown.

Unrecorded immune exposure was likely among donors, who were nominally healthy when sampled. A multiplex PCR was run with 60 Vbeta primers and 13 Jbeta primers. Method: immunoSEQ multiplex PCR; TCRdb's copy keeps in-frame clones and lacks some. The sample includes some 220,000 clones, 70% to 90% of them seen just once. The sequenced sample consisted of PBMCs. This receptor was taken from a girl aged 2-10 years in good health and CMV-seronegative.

CDR3 in DNA: TGTGCCAGCAGCTTAGATCGGACAGCCCACTATGGCTACACCTTC. Residues: CASSLDRTAHYGYTF. This chain connects TRBV11-2 to TRBJ1-2, with D possibly TRBD1 on 6 matching bases. Trimming removed 0 bases from V and 3 bases from J, with 11 bases in between. In germline, CDR1 is SGHAT, CDR2 FQNNGV. The CDR3 covers 15 residues.